This TCR beta chain was profiled in a study of T-cell memory formation after mild COVID-19 (dated by TCRdb to about 2021). Turning to the overall study: TCR sequence clusters from the two donors were largely donor specific. T-cell clones expanding and contracting after mild COVID-19 in two donors were tracked by longitudinal TCRalpha and TCRbeta repertoire sequencing. Two young, previously healthy adult volunteers, one female and one male, were included in the cohort. Paper-wide results and their limitations: Only two mild cases were covered in the study, and larger cohorts including severe cases with pre-infection samples were considered necessary. Balanced CD4/CD8 phenotypes were observed for clones contracting from day 15 to 85, whereas a bias towards CD4+ was observed for a second wave of clones expanding from day 15 to 37. Some responding clones were found in pre-infection memory, which suggests that pre-existing cross-reactive memory T cells took part in the SARS-CoV-2 response. Contracting CD4+ clones were found mainly in CM and EM memory subsets, while CD8+ clones were enriched in EMRA. The second-wave clones that peaked on day 37 were not confirmed to be SARS-CoV-2 specific.

There are many counts of this clonotype. The antigen it recognizes is unknown. Qualities for individual bases were not recorded, and no much larger clone is one base off. For CDR1 and CDR2, the germline V gene lists SGHTA and FQGNSA. Including the terminal cysteine and phenylalanine, the CDR3 comprises 15 residues. Only CDR3 DNA remains: 45 bases, in frame from the first base. V trim: 7 bases; J trim: 3 bases; unmatched bases: 11. Ficoll-Paque density gradient centrifugation was used to isolate PBMCs. The sequencer was an Illumina NovaSeq 6000. TCRalpha and TCRbeta cDNA libraries were built by 5'RACE with constant-segment primers, adding sample barcodes and unique molecular identifiers. Trizol reagent was used to extract RNA from every sample. Libraries were amplified in two PCR steps, with a second sample barcode and Illumina TruSeq adapters added in the second step. Libraries were sequenced on an Illumina NovaSeq with 2 x 150 bp paired-end reads. Concerning the study's data processing: Demultiplexing of reads and collapsing into UMI-guided consensus sequences were performed with migec v1.2.7. Using mixcr v2.1.11, UMI consensuses were aligned to TRA and TRB V and J templates and then assembled into clonotypes. A clonotype was counted as expanded or contracted only when both edgeR and NoisET called the clonotype significant, with the noise models trained on biological replicates. edgeR calls used a false discovery rate-adjusted p below 0.01 and a log2 fold-change threshold of 1. PCA with hierarchical clustering of max-normalized trajectories of the 1000 most abundant clonotypes was used as exploratory dynamics analysis. Separately sequenced CD4+ and CD8+ repertoires were used to assign the CD4 or CD8 phenotype of responding clones. The raw public reads went through TCRdb reprocessing: fastp at Q25, MiXCR clone calling, in-frame beta chains kept. All rows with the same CDR3 protein become a single entry with the most common DNA and genes. The V and J calls follow TCRdb's processing rather than the paper's. In all, the sample holds around 450,000 distinct CDR3 sequences, and approximately 24% of those were seen once. The ten most abundant clones make up 8.8% of the sample.

The chain couples TRBV7-2 to TRBJ2-7; 8 nucleotides in the junction match TRBD2. Input material: PBMCs or a T cell subset sorted from them (not recorded which). The sequence derives from an adult woman who had mild COVID-19 (a few samples of this study predate the infection). The sample titles of this study are shuffled in the database, so cell type and time point are left out; the donor was told from shared clones. The DNA reads as follows: TGTGCCAGCACCCCAGGCGGGCTAGCGGGCTACGAGCAGTACTTC. It specifies CASTPGGLAGYEQYF.